This T cell receptor (beta chain) was captured in a study of shared clonotypes between healthy human individuals. Study summary: Per-donor plates numbered three CD4 naive, three CD4 memory, two CD8 naive and one CD8 memory. Study-level points and caveats: Despite large depth, rarefaction showed incomplete sorted-subset sequencing. Donor clonotype sharing was expected to depend on sequencing depth.

CDR1 is MGHRA, CDR2 YSYEKL, per germline. V was shortened by 3 bases and J by 3 bases, with 18 bases between the two germline ends. CDR3 length equals 16 residues. Here immunoSEQ multiplex PCR was the method, and the copy in TCRdb shows in-frame clones only, minus some. This repertoire shows fewer than 3 million clones, around 93% found once; its top ten account for 0.37%. This clone was seen only once. Its antigen is unknown. The chain carries TRBV4-1 and TRBJ2-7; D call uncertain. This TCR was recovered from a man between 18 and 35 years old in good health. Some clones in this sample may be carry-over from other donors' samples. What was sequenced was naive CD4+ T cells from PBMCs. Sample subset: CD45RA+ positively selected. CDR3 region: CASSHSTPAVIYEQYF. The DNA for the CDR3 is TGCGCCAGCAGCCACTCCACTCCGGCAGTAATCTACGAGCAGTACTTC.